Presented here are 26 T cell receptor beta chains from one specimen sequenced in a study of T cell repertoires in cytomegalovirus infection. MiXCR, run by TCRdb on the reads, gives a single entry per CDR3 protein. Among hundreds of thousands of distinct CDR3 sequences, approximately 9.5% were seen once, and the ten largest hold 3.5% to 4.5%. The material sequenced was PBMCs. The source is a human donor in good health (CMV status not recorded). Some clones in this sample may be carry-over from other donors' samples.

This clonotype has at least ten counts. This CDR3 reads CASSLAKTRESSPLHF. In DNA form, the CDR3 reads TGTGCCAGCAGCTTAGCGAAGACCAGGGAGAGTTCACCCCTCCACTTT. The chain employs TRBV7-8 and TRBJ1-6, with a possible D match to TRBD1 (5 bases). Germline V gene lookup returns CDR1 SGHVS and CDR2 FQNEAQ. The ends were cut back, 0 bases at V and 9 bases at J, with 15 bases in the middle. The CDR3 loop spans 16 amino acids.

This clonotype appeared many times. CDR3 DNA: TGTGCCAGTGTGACTAGCCCAAACTCCTACAATGAGCAGTTCTTC. As protein: CASVTSPNSYNEQFF. The V and J genes are TRBV12-3 or TRBV12-4 and TRBJ2-1, with TRBD2 matching over 7 bases. The CDR3 extends over 15 amino acids. V lost 9 bases and J lost 0; bases outside the gene matches: 8.

The sample holds many counts of this clonotype. This chain links TRBV19 with TRBJ2-1, with a possible D match to TRBD2 (6 bases). The length of the CDR3 is 15 residues. The germline V gene has CDR1 LNHDA and CDR2 SQIVND (reference sequence). With 5 bases removed from V and 1 base from J, the gap between germline ends came to 12 bases. The CDR3 sequence: CASSSGTSSYNEQFF. CDR3 sequence (DNA): TGTGCCAGTAGTTCCGGGACTTCTTCCTACAATGAGCAGTTCTTC.

In its sample, this clonotype was seen a few times. This chain joins TRBV28 and TRBJ2-3; 8 nucleotides match TRBD1. The J segment lost 4 bases and the V segment lost 4 bases, leaving 4 bases of the junction unmatched. CDR1 and CDR2 from the germline V gene are MDHEN and SYDVKM. This CDR3 region has 14 residues. The CDR3 loop reads CASSSGTGADTQYF. CDR3 DNA: TGTGCCAGCAGTTCTGGGACAGGTGCAGATACGCAGTATTTT.

This clonotype was seen ten or more times. This chain uses TRBV12-3 or TRBV12-4 with TRBJ1-3; D call uncertain. V dropped 5 bases and J dropped 3 bases, with 17 bases sitting between them. The CDR3 spans 16 residues. CDR3 loop: CASSDDRTSRGNTIYF. CDR3 bases: TGTGCCAGCAGTGATGATCGGACGAGTCGTGGAAACACCATATATTTT.

The chain joins TRBV14 to TRBJ2-1, with D possibly TRBD2 on 6 matching bases. Trimming pared 3 bases from V and 4 bases from J, leaving 16 bases between. The CDR3 contains 16 residues. Germline CDR1 and CDR2: SGHDN and FVKESK. CDR3 residues: CASSQAGTGVYNEQFF. CDR3 nucleotides: TGTGCCAGCAGCCAGGCTGGGACGGGAGTTTACAATGAGCAGTTCTTC.

In this sample, this clonotype turned up many times. The chain is built from TRBV29-1 and TRBJ1-1; D is ambiguous. CDR3 length: 11 residues. V was shortened by 7 bases and J by 1 base, with 7 bases between the two germline ends. Germline values: CDR1 SQVTM, CDR2 ANQGSEA. Written as DNA, the CDR3 is TGCAGCGGCGGCACGAACACTGAAGCTTTCTTT. Translating gives CSGGTNTEAFF.

This clonotype was counted at least ten times. This chain uses TRBV15 with TRBJ1-1; the D gene is possibly TRBD1 (5 bases). In germline, CDR1 is LNHNV, CDR2 YYDKDF (reference sequence). This CDR3 is built from 18 residues. V lost 0 bases and J 0 bases, leaving 17 bases between the germline ends. CDR3 sequence reads: CATSRDPNRGGVNTEAFF. CDR3 sequence (DNA): TGTGCCACCAGCAGAGATCCAAATAGGGGAGGTGTGAACACTGAAGCTTTCTTT.

In the case of this clonotype: This sequence may be a read error, since a much larger clone differs from it by one base. This chain joins TRBV7-2 and TRBJ2-7, with D hard to call. This CDR3 has 12 amino acids. Germline values: CDR1 SGHTA, CDR2 FQGNSA. V was shortened by 8 bases and J by 0 bases, with 8 bases between the two germline ends. The CDR3 DNA reads TGTGCCAGCGGGCGGAGCTCCTACGAGCAGTACGTC. It translates to CASGRSSYEQYV.

This clonotype was seen a few times. The V gene is TRBV7-3, the J gene TRBJ2-2, with D uncertain. This CDR3 contains 14 residues. Germline assignment: CDR1 SGHTA and CDR2 FQGTGA. The V end lost 10 bases, the J end lost 5 bases, and 17 bases lay between the germline ends. The CDR3 sequence: CATIIGSGTGELFF. The CDR3 nucleotides read TGTGCCACCATCATCGGGTCTGGTACCGGGGAGCTGTTTTTT. Filled out from reference TRBV7-3 and TRBJ2-2, the complete variable domain reads GAGVSQTPSNKVTEKGKYVELRCDPISGHTALYWYRQSLGQGPEFLIYFQGTGAADDSGLPNDRFFAVRPEGSVSTLKIQRTERGDSAVYLCATIIGSGTGELFFGEGSRLTVL.

This clonotype was detected many times. V gene TRBV7-2 combines with J gene TRBJ1-2, with 7 nucleotides matching TRBD1. This CDR3 is built from 15 residues. Germline V gene sequence: CDR1 SGHTA, CDR2 FQGNSA. The ends lost 4 bases at V and 4 bases at J; junction bases unmatched: 9. CDR3 coding DNA: TGTGCCAGCAGCTCATCGACAGGGCCCCCCTATGGCTACACCTTC. Residues: CASSSSTGPPYGYTF.

The V call is TRBV7-2, the J call TRBJ2-6; D ambiguous. Germline CDR1 is SGHTA and CDR2 is FQGNSA. The CDR3 runs to 13 residues. V lost 4 bases and J 6 bases, leaving 7 bases between the germline ends. The CDR3 DNA reads TGTGCCAGCAGCTCCTACCTGGCCAACGTCCTGACTTTC. Translated, it gives CASSSYLANVLTF.

V is TRBV5-6 and J is TRBJ2-1; 8 nucleotides match TRBD2. Per the germline V gene, CDR1 is SGHDT and CDR2 is YYEEEE. CDR3 size: 16 residues. J was trimmed by 4 bases and V by 0 bases; bases with no gene match: 6. CDR3 protein: CASSLDRGGGYNEQFF. DNA of the CDR3: TGTGCCAGCAGCTTGGACCGTGGCGGGGGGTACAATGAGCAGTTCTTC.

A few counts support this clonotype. The chain has TRBV7-6 and TRBJ2-1; no firm D call. Looked up from germline, CDR1 is SGHVS and CDR2 is FNYEAQ. The CDR3 is 13 residues long. Trimming shortened V by 5 bases and J by 5 bases, and 10 bases separated the two germline ends. CDR3 sequence (DNA): TGTGCCAGCAGCGTGACACTTAACAATGAGCAGTTCTTC. Translation: CASSVTLNNEQFF.

In its sample, this clonotype was seen a few times. The J gene is TRBJ2-7, the V gene TRBV23-1; TRBD2 might be the D (6 bases). TRBV23-1 is recorded as an ORF, its role being uncertain. Trimming removed 3 bases at V and 3 bases at J, with 12 bases between. This CDR3 contains 14 residues. The CDR3 loop reads CASSHTTSNYEQYF. CDR3 DNA sequence: TGCGCCAGCAGTCACACCACTAGCAACTACGAGCAGTACTTC.

This clonotype was counted at least ten times. This chain connects TRBV7-2 to TRBJ2-5; D call uncertain. The germline V gene has CDR1 SGHTA and CDR2 FQGNSA. Trimming removed 5 bases from V and 5 bases from J, with 18 bases in between. The CDR3 has 15 residues. CDR3: CASSLDGVGSETQYF. CDR3 in DNA: TGTGCCAGCAGCCTAGATGGTGTAGGGTCCGAGACCCAGTACTTC.

This clonotype was seen more than once but under ten times. This chain links TRBV28 with TRBJ2-7, with TRBD1 identical over 8 bases. The CDR3 contains 14 residues. The V and J ends lost 5 bases and 2 bases, in that order; junction bases with no gene match: 5. CDR1 is MDHEN, CDR2 SYDVKM, per germline. This CDR3 reads CASSTSDRAYEQYF. The CDR3 DNA follows: TGTGCCAGCAGTACCTCGGACAGGGCCTACGAGCAGTACTTC.

The V call is TRBV20-1, the J call TRBJ2-7; 7 bases agree with TRBD2. CDR1 is DFQATT, CDR2 SNEGSKA, per germline (reference sequence). Trimming cost V 7 bases and J 5 bases; bases outside gene matches: 8. The CDR3 length is 12 residues. The CDR3 here is CSVSTSAHEQYF. The CDR3 DNA sequence: TGCAGTGTTTCCACTAGCGCCCACGAGCAGTACTTC.

The V and J genes are TRBV6-9 and TRBJ2-4; D may be TRBD2 (6 bases). Germline V gene sequence: CDR1 MNHGY, CDR2 SVAAGI. The CDR3 contains 12 residues. V was trimmed by 4 bases and J by 14 bases, leaving 15 bases between them. CDR3 region: CASSSHRVAEYF. The CDR3 DNA sequence: TGTGCCAGCAGTTCCCACCGTGTAGCGGAGTACTTC.

This clonotype was found many times. The chain links TRBV5-1 to TRBJ2-5; perhaps TRBD1 as D (6 bases). This CDR3 contains 13 residues. Trimming cost V 2 bases and J 5 bases, with 10 bases left between them. Germline assignment: CDR1 SGHRS and CDR2 YFSETQ. The CDR3 sequence is CASSFQGYETQYF. CDR3 DNA sequence: TGCGCCAGCAGCTTCCAGGGGTATGAGACCCAGTACTTC.

This clonotype was seen at least ten times. The chain recombines TRBV19 with TRBJ2-1; weak D call: TRBD1 (6 bases). Germline V gene data show CDR1 as LNHDA and CDR2 as SQIVND (reference sequence). V lost 4 bases and J lost 1, with 11 bases in between. The CDR3 loop spans 15 amino acids. Here the CDR3 reads CASSTGVGSYNEQFF. Written as DNA, the CDR3 is TGTGCCAGTAGTACAGGGGTAGGGTCCTACAATGAGCAGTTCTTC.

The chain carries TRBV11-3 and TRBJ2-2; tentatively, D is TRBD1 (5 bases). Trimming took 8 bases from V and 0 from J, leaving 13 bases between them. The CDR3 totals 15 residues. Germline lookup yields CDR1 SGHNT and CDR2 YENEEA. Written as DNA, the CDR3 is TGTGCCAGCGGAACAGGCGGAGCGAACACCGGGGAGCTGTTTTTT. It encodes CASGTGGANTGELFF.

This clonotype was observed many times. The chain joins TRBV7-2 to TRBJ2-7, with 12 bases matching TRBD2. CDR1 SGHTA and CDR2 FQGNSA come from the germline V gene. J gave up 7 bases and V 5 bases, and 12 bases lay outside the gene matches. CDR3 size: 16 residues. Written as DNA, the CDR3 is TGTGCCAGCAGCCTACAGAGACTAGCGGGAGCTAATGAGCAGTACTTC. This translates into CASSLQRLAGANEQYF.

V and J are TRBV25-1 and TRBJ2-2; 12 nucleotides agree with TRBD2. Germline V CDR1 and CDR2: MGHDK, SYGVNS. The J segment lost 1 base and the V segment lost 3 bases, leaving 12 bases of the junction unmatched. The CDR3 contains 20 residues. The CDR3 nucleotides read TGTGCCAGCAGTGATCGTCTAGCGGGAGGGCCTAATCGGAACACCGGGGAGCTGTTTTTT. It specifies CASSDRLAGGPNRNTGELFF.

This clonotype was seen repeatedly, ten times or more. The chain employs TRBV2 and TRBJ1-4, with TRBD1 matching over 7 bases. The V gene end was trimmed by 2 bases and the J gene end by 5 bases; junction bases not matched to a gene: 5. Germline CDR1 and CDR2: SNHLY and FYNNEI. This CDR3 has 15 amino acids. For the CDR3, the DNA is TGTGCCAGCAGTGAAAGGGACAGTTTAAATGAAAAACTGTTTTTT. Its translation is CASSERDSLNEKLFF.

Note on this clonotype: This may stem from a read error, because a much larger clone lies one nucleotide away. The V gene is TRBV7-2, the J gene TRBJ1-2; D possibly corresponds to TRBD1 (5 bases). Germline V gene data show CDR1 as SGHTA and CDR2 as FQGNSA. The CDR3 covers 14 residues. Trimming took 5 bases from V and 2 from J, leaving 12 bases between them. CDR3 in amino acids: CASSPAGVNYGYTF. DNA of the CDR3: TGTGCCAGCAGCCCGGCGGGGGTAAACTATGGCTACACCTTC.